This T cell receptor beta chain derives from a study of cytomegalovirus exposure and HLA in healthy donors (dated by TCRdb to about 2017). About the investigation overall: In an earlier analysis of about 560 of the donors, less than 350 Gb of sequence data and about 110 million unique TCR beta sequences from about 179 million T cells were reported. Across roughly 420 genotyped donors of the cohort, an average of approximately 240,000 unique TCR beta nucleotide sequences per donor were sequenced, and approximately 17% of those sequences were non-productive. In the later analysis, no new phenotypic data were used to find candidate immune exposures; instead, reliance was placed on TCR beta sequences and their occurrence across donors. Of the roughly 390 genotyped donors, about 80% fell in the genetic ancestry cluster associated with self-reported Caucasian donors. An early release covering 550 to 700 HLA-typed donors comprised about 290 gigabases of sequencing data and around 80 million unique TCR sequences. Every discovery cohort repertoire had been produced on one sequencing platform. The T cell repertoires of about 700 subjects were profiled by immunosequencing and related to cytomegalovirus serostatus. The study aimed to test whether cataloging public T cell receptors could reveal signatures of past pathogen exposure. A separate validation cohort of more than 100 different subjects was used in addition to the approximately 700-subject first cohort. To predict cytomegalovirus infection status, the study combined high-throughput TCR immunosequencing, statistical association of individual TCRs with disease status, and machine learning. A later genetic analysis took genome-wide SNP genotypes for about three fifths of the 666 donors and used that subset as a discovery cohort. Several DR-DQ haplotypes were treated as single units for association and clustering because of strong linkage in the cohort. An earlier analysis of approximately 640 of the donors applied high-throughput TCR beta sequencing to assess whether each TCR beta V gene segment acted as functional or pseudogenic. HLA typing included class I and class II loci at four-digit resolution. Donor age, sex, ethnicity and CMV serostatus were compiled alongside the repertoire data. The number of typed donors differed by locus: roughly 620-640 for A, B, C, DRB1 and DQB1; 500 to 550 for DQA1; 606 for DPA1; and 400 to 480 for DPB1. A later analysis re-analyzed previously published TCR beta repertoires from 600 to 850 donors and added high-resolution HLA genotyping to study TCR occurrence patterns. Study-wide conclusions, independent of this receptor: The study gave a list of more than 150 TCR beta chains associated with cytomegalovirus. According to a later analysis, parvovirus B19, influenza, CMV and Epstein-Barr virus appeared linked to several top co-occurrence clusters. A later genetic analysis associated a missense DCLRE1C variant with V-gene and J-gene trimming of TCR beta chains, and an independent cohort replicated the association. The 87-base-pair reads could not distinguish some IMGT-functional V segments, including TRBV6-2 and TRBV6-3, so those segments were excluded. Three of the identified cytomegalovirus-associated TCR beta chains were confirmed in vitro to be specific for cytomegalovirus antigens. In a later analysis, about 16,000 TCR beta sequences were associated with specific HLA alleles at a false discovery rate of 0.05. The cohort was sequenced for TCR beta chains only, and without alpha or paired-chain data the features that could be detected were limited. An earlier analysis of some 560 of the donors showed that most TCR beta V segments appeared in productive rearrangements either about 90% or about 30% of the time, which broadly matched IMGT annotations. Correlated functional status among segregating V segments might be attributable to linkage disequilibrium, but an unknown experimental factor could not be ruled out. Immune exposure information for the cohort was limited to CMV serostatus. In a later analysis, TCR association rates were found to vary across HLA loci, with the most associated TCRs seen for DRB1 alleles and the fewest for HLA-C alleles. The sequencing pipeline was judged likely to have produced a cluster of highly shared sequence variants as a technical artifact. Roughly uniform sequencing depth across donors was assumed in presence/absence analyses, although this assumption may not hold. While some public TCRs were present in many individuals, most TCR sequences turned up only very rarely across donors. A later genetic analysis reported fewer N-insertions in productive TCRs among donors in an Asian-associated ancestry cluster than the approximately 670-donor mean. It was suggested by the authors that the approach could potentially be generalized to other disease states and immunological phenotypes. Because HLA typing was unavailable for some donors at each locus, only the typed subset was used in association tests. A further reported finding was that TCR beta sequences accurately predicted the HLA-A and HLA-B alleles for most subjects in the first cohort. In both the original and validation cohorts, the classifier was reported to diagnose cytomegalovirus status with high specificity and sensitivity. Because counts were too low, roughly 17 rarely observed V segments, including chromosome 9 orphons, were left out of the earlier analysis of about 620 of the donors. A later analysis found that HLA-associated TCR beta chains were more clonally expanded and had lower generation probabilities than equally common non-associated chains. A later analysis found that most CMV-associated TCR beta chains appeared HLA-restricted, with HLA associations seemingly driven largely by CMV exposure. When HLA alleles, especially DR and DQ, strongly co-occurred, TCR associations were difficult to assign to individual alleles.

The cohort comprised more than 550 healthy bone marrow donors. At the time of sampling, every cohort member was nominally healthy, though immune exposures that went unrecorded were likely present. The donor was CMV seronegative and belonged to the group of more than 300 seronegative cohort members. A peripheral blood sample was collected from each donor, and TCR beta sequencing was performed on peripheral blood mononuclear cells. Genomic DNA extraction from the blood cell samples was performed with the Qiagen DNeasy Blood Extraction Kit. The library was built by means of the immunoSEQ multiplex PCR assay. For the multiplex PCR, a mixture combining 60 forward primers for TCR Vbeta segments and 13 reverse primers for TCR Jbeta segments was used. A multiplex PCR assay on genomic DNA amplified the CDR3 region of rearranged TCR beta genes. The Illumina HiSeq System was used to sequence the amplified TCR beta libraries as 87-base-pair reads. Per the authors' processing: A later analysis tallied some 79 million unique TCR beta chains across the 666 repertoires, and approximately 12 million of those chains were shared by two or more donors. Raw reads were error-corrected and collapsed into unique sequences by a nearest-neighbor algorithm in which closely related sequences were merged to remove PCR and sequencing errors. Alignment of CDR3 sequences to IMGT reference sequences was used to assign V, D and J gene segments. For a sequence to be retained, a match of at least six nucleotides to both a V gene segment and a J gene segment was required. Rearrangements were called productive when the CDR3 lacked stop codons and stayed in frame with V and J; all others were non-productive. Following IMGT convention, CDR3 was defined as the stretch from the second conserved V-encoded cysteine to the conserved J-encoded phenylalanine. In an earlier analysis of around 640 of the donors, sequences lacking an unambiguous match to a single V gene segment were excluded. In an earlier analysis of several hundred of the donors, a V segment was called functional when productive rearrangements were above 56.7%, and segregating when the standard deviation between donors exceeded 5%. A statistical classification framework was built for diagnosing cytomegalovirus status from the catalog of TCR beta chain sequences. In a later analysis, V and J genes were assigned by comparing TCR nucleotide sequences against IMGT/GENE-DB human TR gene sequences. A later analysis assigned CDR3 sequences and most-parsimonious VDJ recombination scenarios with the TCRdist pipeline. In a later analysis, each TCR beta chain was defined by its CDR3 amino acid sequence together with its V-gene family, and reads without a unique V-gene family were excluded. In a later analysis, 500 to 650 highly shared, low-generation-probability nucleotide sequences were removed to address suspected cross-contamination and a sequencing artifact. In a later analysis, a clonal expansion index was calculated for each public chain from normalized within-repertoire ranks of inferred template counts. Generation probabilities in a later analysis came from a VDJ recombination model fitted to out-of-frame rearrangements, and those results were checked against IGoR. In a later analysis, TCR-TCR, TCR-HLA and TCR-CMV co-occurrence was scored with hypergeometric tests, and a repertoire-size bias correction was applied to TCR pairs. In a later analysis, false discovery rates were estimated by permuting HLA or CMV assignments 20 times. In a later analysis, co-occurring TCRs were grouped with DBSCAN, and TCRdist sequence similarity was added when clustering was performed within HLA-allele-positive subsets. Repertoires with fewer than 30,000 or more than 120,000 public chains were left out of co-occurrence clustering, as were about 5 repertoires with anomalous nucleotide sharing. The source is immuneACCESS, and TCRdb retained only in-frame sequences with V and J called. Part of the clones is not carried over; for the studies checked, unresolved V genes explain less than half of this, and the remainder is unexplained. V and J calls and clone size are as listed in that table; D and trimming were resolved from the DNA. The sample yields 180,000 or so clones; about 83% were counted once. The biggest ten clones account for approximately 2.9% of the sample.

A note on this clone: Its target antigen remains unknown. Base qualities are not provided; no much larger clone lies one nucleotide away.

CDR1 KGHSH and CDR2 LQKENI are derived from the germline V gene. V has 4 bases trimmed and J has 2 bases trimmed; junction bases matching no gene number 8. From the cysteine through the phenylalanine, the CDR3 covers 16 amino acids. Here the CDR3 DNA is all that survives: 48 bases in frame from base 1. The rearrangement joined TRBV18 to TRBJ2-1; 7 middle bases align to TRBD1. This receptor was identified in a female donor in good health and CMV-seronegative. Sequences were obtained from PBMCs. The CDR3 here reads CASSQTGPQAYNEQFF. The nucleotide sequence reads TGTGCCAGCTCACAGACAGGGCCCCAGGCCTACAATGAGCAGTTCTTC.